The source of this T cell receptor (beta chain) is a study of cytomegalovirus exposure and HLA in healthy donors. Vbeta (60) and Jbeta (13) primers were used in the PCR. Libraries were prepared by immunoSEQ multiplex PCR; TCRdb keeps only in-frame clonotypes and omits some of them. The profile covers approximately 170,000 clones, with around 78% appearing a single time and 0.95% to 1.1% taken by the ten largest. Germline CDR1 reads ENHRY; CDR2 reads SYGVKD. The CDR3 totals 13 residues. V lost 7 bases and J lost 4, with 13 bases in between. As to this clone: Its matching antigen is unknown.

Notes on the study in general: Listed as cytomegalovirus-associated were 150 or so TCR beta chains.

The TCR comes from a woman in her thirties or forties in good health and CMV-seronegative. The sample consisted of PBMCs. The rearrangement links TRBV10-3 to TRBJ1-1; TRBD1 is a possible D gene (5 bases). The chain's CDR3 is CAINQGEGTEAFF. In DNA form, the CDR3 reads TGTGCCATCAACCAAGGGGAAGGCACTGAAGCTTTCTTT.